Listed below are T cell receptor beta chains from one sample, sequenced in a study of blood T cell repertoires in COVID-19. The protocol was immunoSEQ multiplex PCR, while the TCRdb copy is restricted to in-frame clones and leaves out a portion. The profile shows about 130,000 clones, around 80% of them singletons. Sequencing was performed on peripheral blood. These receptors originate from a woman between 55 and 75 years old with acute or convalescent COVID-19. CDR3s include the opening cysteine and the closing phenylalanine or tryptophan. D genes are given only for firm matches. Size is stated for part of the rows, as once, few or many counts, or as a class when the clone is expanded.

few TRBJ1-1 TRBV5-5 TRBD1 CASSWTGWGTEAFF TGTGCCAGCAGTTGGACAGGCTGGGGCACTGAAGCTTTCTTT
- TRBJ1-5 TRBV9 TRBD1 CASSRQGKDQPQHF TGTGCCAGCAGCAGACAGGGAAAGGATCAGCCCCAGCATTTT
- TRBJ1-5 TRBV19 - CASSDYLGNQPQHF TGTGCCAGTAGTGACTACTTGGGCAATCAGCCCCAGCATTTT
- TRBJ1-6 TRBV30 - CAWSVFTRSPLHF TGTGCCTGGAGTGTTTTTACGCGGTCACCCCTCCACTTT
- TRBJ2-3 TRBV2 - CASSGALTDTQYF TGTGCCAGCAGTGGGGCCCTCACAGATACGCAGTATTTT
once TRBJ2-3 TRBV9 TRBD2 CASSGSGGRDTQYF TGTGCCAGCAGCGGTAGCGGGGGGAGAGATACGCAGTATTTT
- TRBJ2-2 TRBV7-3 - CASSRTGDTGELFF TGTGCCAGCAGCAGGACTGGAGACACCGGGGAGCTGTTTTTT
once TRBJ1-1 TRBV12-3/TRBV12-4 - CASGLGWEAFF TGTGCCAGCGGACTTGGCTGGGAAGCTTTCTTT
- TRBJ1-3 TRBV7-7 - CASSLSQGNTIYF TGTGCCAGCAGCTTATCTCAGGGGAACACCATATATTTT
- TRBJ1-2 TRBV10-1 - CASSGALGYGYTF TGCGCCAGCAGTGGGGCGTTGGGCTATGGCTACACCTTC
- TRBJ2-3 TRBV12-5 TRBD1 CASSMGTGGTDTQYF TGTGCTAGTTCAATGGGGACAGGGGGGACAGATACGCAGTATTTT
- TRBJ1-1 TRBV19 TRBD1 CASGDRDQAFF TGTGCCAGTGGGGACAGGGACCAAGCTTTCTTT
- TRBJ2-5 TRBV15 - CATSPRRGLFQETQYF TGTGCCACCAGCCCGCGGCGGGGGCTCTTCCAAGAGACCCAGTACTTC
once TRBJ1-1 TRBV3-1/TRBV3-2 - CASSQGPLGRTEAFF TGTGCCAGCAGCCAAGGACCCCTGGGGCGGACTGAAGCTTTCTTT
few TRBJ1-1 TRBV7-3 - CASSPGWNTEAFF TGTGCCAGCAGCCCCGGGTGGAACACTGAAGCTTTCTTT
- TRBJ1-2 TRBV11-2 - CASNPQIGVDYTF TGTGCCAGCAATCCCCAGATAGGGGTTGACTACACCTTC
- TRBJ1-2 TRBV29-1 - CSVSGSSYTF TGCAGCGTCTCGGGGTCGAGCTACACCTTC
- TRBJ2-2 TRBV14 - CASRSGVHTGELFF TGTGCCAGCAGATCCGGGGTCCACACCGGGGAGCTGTTTTTT
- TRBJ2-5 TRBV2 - CASSEAGGEETQYF TGTGCCAGCAGTGAAGCGGGGGGAGAAGAGACCCAGTACTTC
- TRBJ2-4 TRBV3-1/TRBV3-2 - CASSQARTGGQNIQYF TGTGCCAGCAGCCAAGCTCGAACGGGGGGCCAAAACATTCAGTACTTC